These T cell receptor beta chains were read from a single sample in a study of T cell responses to AZD1222 COVID-19 vaccine. Here immunoSEQ multiplex PCR was the method, and the copy in TCRdb shows in-frame clones only, minus some. The table records roughly 140,000 clones, 85% to 95% of them present only once. This material consisted of peripheral blood, taken 28 days after the second AZD1222 dose. The receptors shown here come from an adult who received the AZD1222 COVID-19 vaccine. CDR3s include the opening cysteine and the closing phenylalanine or tryptophan.

v_call cdr3_aa
TRBV3-1/TRBV3-2 CASSQTSTDTQYF
TRBV7-6 CASSLDRALSYNEQFF
TRBV2 CASKPLTGRGMNTEAFF
TRBV6-5 CASRTPGTGQSPLHF
TRBV18 CASSPGTATYEQYF
TRBV19 CASSLRTDNTGELFF
TRBV5-1 CASSFGTPGGEKLFF
TRBV7-8 CASSEKKIRLEKLFF
TRBV6-5 CASTGTANYGYTF
TRBV24-1 CATSDGSSGSYEQYF
TRBV15 CATSRDRAGLYEQYF
TRBV11-3 CASSANQGEKLFF
TRBV5-1 CASSFLSVSDSLSYEQYF
TRBV11-2 CASRHKPTGIAGELFF
TRBV6-5 CASSPTGNAKNIQYF
TRBV7-9 CASSPPVASYNEQFF
TRBV2 CASSGVRNQPQHF
TRBV27 CASSSARGRTDTQYF
TRBV18 CASSLPPYEQYF
TRBV11-1 CASSLDRGQGIWEQYF
TRBV18 CASSPVQGAGEKLFF
TRBV6-2/TRBV6-3 CASSGWPSGRQETQYF
TRBV28 CASSLVREPYEQYF
TRBV9 CASSAGQREKLFF
TRBV10-2 CASSGGSQNEKLFF
TRBV7-2 CASSVMWQGRKGGYTF
TRBV6-1 CASSEARLAGERFYNEQFF
TRBV30 CAWSSQGLGTDTQYF
TRBV30 CAWGEFMNTEAFF
TRBV25-1 CASRPPGQGRYEQYF
TRBV30 CAWRPGNRHSPLHF
TRBV20-1 CSAQDRRKQYF
TRBV5-1 CASSLAGQSYGYTF
TRBV12-3/TRBV12-4 CASSSSFNQPQHF
TRBV27 CASSPRSRGVSGANVLTF
TRBV5-6 CASSSAETQYF
TRBV7-9 CASSLAWNQPQHF